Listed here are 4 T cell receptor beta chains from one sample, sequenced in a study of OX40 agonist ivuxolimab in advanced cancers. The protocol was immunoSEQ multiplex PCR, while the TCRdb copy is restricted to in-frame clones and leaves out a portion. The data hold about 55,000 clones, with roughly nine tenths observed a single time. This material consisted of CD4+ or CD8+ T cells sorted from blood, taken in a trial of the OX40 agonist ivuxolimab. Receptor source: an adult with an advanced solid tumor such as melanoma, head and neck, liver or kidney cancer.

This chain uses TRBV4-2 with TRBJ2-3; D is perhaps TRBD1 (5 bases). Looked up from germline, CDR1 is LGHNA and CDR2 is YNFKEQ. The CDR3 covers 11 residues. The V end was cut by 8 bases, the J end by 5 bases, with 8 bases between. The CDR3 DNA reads TGTGCCAGCTATCAGGGAGATACGCAGTATTTT. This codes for CASYQGDTQYF.

CDR3 in DNA: TGCGCCAGCAGTGAGAATCTAGTCTACAATGAGCAGTTCTTC. This sequence encodes CASSENLVYNEQFF. The gene calls are TRBV10-1 and TRBJ2-1; D unresolved. Germline V gives CDR1 WNHNN, CDR2 SYGVQD (reference sequence). CDR3 length: 14 residues. With 2 bases removed from V and 3 bases from J, the gap between germline ends came to 8 bases.

The CDR3 nucleotides are TGTGCCAGCAGCTTAGCTTGGGACGGTTACAATGAGCAGTTCTTC. Its protein is CASSLAWDGYNEQFF. V gene TRBV11-2 combines with J gene TRBJ2-1; D tentatively fits TRBD1 or TRBD2 (5 bases each). Trimming left V 1 base short and J 4 bases short, with 11 bases between. The CDR3 has 15 residues. CDR1 and CDR2 from the germline V gene are SGHAT and FQNNGV.

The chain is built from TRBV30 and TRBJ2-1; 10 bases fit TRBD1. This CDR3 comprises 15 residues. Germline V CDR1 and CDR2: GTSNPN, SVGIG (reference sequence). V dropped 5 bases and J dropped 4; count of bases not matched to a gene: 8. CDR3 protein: CAWAVGTGVYNEQFF. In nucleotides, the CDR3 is TGTGCCTGGGCAGTAGGGACAGGGGTGTACAATGAGCAGTTCTTC.